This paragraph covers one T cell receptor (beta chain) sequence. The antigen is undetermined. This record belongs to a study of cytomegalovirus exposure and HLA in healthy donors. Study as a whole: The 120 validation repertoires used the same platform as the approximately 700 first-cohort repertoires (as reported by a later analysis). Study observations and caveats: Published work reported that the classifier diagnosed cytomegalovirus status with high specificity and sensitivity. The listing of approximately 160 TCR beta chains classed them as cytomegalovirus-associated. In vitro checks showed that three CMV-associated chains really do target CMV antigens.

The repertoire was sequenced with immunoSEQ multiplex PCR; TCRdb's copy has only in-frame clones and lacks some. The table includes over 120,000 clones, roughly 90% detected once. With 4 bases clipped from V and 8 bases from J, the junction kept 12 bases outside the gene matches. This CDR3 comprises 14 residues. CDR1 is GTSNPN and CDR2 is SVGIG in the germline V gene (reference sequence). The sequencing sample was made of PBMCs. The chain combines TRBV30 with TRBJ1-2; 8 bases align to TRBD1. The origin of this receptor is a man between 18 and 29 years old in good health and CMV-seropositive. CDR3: CAWKQTGELGGYTF. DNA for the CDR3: TGTGCCTGGAAACAGACAGGGGAACTAGGCGGCTACACCTTC.